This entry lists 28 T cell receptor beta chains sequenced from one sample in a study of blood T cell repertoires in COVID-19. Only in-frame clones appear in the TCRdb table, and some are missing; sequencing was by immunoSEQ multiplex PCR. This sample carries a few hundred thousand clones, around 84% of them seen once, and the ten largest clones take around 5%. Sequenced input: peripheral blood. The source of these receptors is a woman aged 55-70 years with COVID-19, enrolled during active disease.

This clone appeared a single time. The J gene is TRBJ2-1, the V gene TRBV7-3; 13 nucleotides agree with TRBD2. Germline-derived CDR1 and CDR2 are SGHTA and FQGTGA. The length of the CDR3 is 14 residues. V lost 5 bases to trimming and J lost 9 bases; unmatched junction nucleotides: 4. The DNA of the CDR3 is TGTGCCAGCAGCACTAGCGGGAGGGTCAGTGAGCAGTTCTTC. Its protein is CASSTSGRVSEQFF.

The CDR3 sequence: CASSLQVTAQPQHF. Here the CDR3 DNA reads TGTGCCAGCAGCCTCCAAGTAACAGCACAGCCCCAGCATTTT. The V gene is TRBV3-1 (or the pseudogene TRBV3-2), the J gene TRBJ1-5; D unresolved. From germline, CDR1 is LGHDT and CDR2 YNNKEL (reference sequence). V was pared by 4 bases and J by 7 bases, with 14 bases between. The CDR3 loop spans 14 amino acids.

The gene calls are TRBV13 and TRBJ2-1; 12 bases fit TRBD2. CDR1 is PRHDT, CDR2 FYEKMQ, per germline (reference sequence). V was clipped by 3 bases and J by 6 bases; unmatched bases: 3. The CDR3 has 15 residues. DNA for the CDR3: TGTGCCAGCAGCTTCCTAGCGGGAGGGCCCAATGAGCAGTTCTTC. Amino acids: CASSFLAGGPNEQFF.

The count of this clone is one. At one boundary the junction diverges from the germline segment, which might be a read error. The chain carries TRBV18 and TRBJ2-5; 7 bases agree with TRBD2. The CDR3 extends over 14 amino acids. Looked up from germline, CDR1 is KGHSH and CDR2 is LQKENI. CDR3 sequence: CASSTPGGQETQYF. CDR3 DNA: TGTGCCAGCTCAACACCGGGAGGTCAAGAGACCCAGTACTTC. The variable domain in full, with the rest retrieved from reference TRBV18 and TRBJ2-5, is NAGVMQNPRHLVRRRGQEARLRCSPMKGHSHVYWYRQLPEEGLKFMVYLQKENIIDESGMPKERFSAEFPKEGPSILRIQQVVRGDSAAYFCASSTPGGQETQYFGPGTRLLVL.

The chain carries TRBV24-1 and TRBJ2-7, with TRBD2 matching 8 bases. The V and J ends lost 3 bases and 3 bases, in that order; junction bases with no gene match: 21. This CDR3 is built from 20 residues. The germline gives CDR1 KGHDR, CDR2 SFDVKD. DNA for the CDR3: TGTGCCACCAGTGATGCCCCCGCCTCGAACAGACTAGCGATGGTCTACGAGCAGTACTTC. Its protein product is CATSDAPASNRLAMVYEQYF.

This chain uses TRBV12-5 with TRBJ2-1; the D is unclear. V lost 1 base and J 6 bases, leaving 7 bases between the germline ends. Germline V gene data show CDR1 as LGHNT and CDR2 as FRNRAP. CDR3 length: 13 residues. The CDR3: CASGLGLINEQFF. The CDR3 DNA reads TGTGCTAGTGGTTTGGGACTCATCAATGAGCAGTTCTTC.

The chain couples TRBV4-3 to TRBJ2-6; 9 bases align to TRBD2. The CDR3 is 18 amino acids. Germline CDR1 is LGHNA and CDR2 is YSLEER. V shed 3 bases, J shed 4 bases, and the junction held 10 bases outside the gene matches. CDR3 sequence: CASSQDSSGTWGANVLTF. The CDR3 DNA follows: TGCGCCAGCAGCCAGGACTCTAGCGGGACCTGGGGGGCCAACGTCCTGACTTTC.

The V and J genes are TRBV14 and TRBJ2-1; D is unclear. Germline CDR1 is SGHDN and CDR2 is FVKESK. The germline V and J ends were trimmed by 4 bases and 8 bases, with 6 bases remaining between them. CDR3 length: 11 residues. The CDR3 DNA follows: TGTGCCAGCAGCCTAATCCATGAGCAGTTCTTC. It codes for CASSLIHEQFF.

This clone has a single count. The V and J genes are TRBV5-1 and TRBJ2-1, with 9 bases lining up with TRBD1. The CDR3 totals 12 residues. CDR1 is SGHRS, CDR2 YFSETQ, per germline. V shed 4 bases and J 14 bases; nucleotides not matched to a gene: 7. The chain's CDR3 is CASSARTGDEFF. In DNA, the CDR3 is TGCGCCAGCAGCGCCCGGACAGGGGATGAGTTCTTC.

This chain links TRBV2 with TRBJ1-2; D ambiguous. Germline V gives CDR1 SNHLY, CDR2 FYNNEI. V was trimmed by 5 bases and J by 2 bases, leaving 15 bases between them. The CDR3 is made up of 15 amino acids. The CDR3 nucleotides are TGTGCCAGCAGTAGAGAAAGAGGGCAGAACTATGGCTACACCTTC. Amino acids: CASSRERGQNYGYTF. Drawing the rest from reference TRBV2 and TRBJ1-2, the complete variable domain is EPEVTQTPSHQVTQMGQEVILRCVPISNHLYFYWYRQILGQKVEFLVSFYNNEISEKSEIFDDQFSVERPDGSNFTLKIRSTKLEDSAMYFCASSRERGQNYGYTFGSGTRLTVV.

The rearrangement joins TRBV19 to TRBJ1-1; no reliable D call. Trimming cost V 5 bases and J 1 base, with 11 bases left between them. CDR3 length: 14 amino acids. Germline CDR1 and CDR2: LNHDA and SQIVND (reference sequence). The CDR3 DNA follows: TGTGCCAGTAGTTTTGGGCAGGAGAACACTGAAGCTTTCTTT. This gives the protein CASSFGQENTEAFF.

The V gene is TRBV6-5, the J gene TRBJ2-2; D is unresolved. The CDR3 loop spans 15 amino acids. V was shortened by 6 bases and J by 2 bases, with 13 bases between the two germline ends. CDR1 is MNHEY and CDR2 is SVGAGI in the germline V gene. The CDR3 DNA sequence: TGTGCCAGCAGGAGGTCGGAATTAAACACCGGGGAGCTGTTTTTT. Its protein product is CASRRSELNTGELFF.

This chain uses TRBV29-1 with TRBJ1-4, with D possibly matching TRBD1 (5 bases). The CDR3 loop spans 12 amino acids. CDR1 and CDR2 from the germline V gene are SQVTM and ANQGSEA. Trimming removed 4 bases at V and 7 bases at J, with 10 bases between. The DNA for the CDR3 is TGCAGCGTTGGATGGGGGGGTGAAAAACTGTTTTTT. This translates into CSVGWGGEKLFF.

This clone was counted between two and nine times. This CDR3 is CASSHLFEKQTRDEQFF. DNA of the CDR3: TGTGCCAGCAGCCACCTTTTTGAAAAGCAGACTAGGGATGAGCAGTTCTTC. This chain links TRBV11-2 with TRBJ2-1, with D maybe TRBD2 (6 bases). This CDR3 has 17 amino acids. V dropped 5 bases and J dropped 8 bases, with 25 bases sitting between them. Germline CDR1 and CDR2: SGHAT and FQNNGV. Full variable domain (rest looked up from reference TRBV11-2 and TRBJ2-1): EAGVAQSPRYKIIEKRQSVAFWCNPISGHATLYWYQQILGQGPKLLIQFQNNGVVDDSQLPKDRFSAERLKGVDSTLKIQPAKLEDSAVYLCASSHLFEKQTRDEQFFGPGTRLTVL.

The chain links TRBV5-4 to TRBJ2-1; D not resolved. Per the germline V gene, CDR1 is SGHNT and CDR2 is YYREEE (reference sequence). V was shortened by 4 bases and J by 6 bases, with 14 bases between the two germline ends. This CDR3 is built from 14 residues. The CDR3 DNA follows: TGTGCCAGCAGCCCCGCAGAGGTGGGCAATGAGCAGTTCTTC. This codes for CASSPAEVGNEQFF.

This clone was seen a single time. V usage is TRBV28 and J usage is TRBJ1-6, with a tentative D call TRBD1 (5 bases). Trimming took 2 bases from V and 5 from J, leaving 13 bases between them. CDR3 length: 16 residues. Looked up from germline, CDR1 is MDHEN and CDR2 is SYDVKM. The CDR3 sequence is CASSLLGRAHNSPLHF. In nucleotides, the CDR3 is TGTGCCAGCAGTTTACTCGGCAGGGCACATAATTCACCCCTCCACTTT.

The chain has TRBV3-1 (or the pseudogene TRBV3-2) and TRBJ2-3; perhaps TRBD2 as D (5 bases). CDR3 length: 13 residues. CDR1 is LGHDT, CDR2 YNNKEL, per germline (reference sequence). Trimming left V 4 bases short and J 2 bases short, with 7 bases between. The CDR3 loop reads CASSRRVTDTQYF. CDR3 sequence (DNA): TGTGCCAGCAGCCGGCGGGTCACAGATACGCAGTATTTT.

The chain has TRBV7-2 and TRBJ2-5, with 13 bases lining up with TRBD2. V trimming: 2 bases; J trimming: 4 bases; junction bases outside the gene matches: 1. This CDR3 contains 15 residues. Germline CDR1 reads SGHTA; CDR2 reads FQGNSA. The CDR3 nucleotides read TGTGCCAGCAGCTTAAGGACTAGCGGGAGAGAGACCCAGTACTTC. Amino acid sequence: CASSLRTSGRETQYF.

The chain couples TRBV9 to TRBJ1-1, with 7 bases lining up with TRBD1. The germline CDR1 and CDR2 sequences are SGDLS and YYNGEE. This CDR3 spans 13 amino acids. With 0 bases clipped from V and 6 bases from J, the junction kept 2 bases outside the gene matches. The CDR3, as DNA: TGTGCCAGCAGCGTAGCAGACAGGGCTGAAGCTTTCTTT. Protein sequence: CASSVADRAEAFF.

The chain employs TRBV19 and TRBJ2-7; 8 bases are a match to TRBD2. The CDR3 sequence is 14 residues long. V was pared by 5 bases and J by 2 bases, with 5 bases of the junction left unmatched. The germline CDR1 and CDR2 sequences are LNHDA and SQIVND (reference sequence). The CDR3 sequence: CASSHSGGAYEQYF. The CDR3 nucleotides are TGTGCCAGTAGTCATTCGGGGGGGGCCTACGAGCAGTACTTC.

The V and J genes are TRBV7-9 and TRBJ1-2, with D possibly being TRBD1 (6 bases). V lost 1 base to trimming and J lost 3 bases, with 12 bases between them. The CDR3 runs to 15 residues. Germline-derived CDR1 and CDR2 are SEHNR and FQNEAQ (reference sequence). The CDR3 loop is CASSLGSAGDYGYTF. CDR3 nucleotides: TGTGCCAGCAGCTTAGGCTCGGCAGGGGACTATGGCTACACCTTC.

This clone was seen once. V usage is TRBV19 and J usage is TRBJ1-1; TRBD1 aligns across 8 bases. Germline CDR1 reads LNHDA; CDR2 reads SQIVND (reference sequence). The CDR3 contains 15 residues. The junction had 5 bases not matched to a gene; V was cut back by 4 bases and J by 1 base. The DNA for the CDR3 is TGTGCCAGTAGTACCCTTGACAGGGGGAACACTGAAGCTTTCTTT. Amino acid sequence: CASSTLDRGNTEAFF.

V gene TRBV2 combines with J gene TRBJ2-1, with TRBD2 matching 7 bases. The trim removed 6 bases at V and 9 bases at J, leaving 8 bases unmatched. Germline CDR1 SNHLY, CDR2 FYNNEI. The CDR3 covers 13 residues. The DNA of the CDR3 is TGTGCCAGCAGCGGCGGGAGAGTCGGTGAGCAGTTCTTC. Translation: CASSGGRVGEQFF.

The DNA for the CDR3 is TGCGCCAGCAGCCAAGTTGGGGGAGGTGGCTCACCCCTCCACTTT. Its translation is CASSQVGGGGSPLHF. The J gene is TRBJ1-6, the V gene TRBV4-3; D might be TRBD1 (5 bases). The germline V gene has CDR1 LGHNA and CDR2 YSLEER. This CDR3 is built from 15 residues. V shed 1 base and J shed 10 bases, with 14 bases lying between them.

CDR3 in amino acids: CASSPSGTGGGEQFF. The CDR3 DNA reads TGTGCCAGCAGCCCATCCGGGACAGGGGGCGGTGAGCAGTTCTTC. The chain recombines TRBV7-2 with TRBJ2-1; 12 bases fit TRBD1. After removal of 5 bases from V and 9 bases from J, the junction contained 8 bases not matched to a gene. This CDR3 contains 15 residues. The germline gives CDR1 SGHTA, CDR2 FQGNSA.

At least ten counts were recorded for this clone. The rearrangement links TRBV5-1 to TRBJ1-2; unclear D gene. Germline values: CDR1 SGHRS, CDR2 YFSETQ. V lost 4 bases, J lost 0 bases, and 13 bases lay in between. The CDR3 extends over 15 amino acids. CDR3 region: CASSTNLGANYGYTF. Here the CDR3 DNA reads TGCGCCAGCAGCACTAACCTCGGAGCTAACTATGGCTACACCTTC.

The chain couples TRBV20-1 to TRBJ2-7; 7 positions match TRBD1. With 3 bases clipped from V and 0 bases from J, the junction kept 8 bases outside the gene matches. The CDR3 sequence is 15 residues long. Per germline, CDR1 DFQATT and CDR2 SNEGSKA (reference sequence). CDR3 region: CSASSRQGSSYEQYF. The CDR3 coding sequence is TGCAGTGCTAGTTCCCGACAGGGTTCCTCCTACGAGCAGTACTTC.

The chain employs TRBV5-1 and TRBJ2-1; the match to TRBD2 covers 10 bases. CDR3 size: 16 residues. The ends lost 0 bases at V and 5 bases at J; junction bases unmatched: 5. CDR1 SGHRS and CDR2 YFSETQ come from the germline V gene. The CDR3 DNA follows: TGCGCCAGCAGCTTGGAGGGACTAGCGTTAAACAATGAGCAGTTCTTC. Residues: CASSLEGLALNNEQFF.